The 8 T cell receptor beta chains below all came from one sample that was sequenced in a study of blood T cells in healthy people across ages. Together with a sample-barcoded 5' primer, a J-beta primer mix was included in a second PCR lasting roughly 6 to 12 cycles. TCRdb recomputed calls from the 5' RACE reads with MiXCR, one row per CDR3 protein. This table holds over 600,000 distinct CDR3 sequences, roughly 46% found once. The material sequenced was blood. Receptors were obtained from a man at least 80 years old in good health.

Notes on this clonotype: One junction end does not reproduce the germline sequence, and a read error may be involved. J is TRBJ2-1 and V is TRBV7-8; TRBD1 matches at 9 bases. Germline assignment: CDR1 SGHVS and CDR2 FQNEAQ. The CDR3 sequence is 13 residues long. The CDR3 coding sequence is TGTGCCAGCAGGTGGGACAGGGAGAATGGGCAGTTCTTC. This gives the protein CASRWDRENGQFF.

The genes are TRBV7-2 and TRBJ2-5, with 13 positions matching TRBD2. The germline gives CDR1 SGHTA, CDR2 FQGNSA. The length of the CDR3 is 16 residues. The V and J ends lost 5 bases and 2 bases, in that order; junction bases with no gene match: 5. CDR3 coding DNA: TGTGCCAGCAGCCGCATGGGACTAGCGGGGCAAGAGACCCAGTACTTC. Translating it yields CASSRMGLAGQETQYF.

The chain combines TRBV11-2 with TRBJ2-1; TRBD2 might be the D (6 bases). The CDR3 is made up of 13 amino acids. Germline CDR1 reads SGHAT; CDR2 reads FQNNGV. Trimming pared 5 bases from V and 13 bases from J, leaving 18 bases between. The CDR3 sequence is CASSTTAGPNQFF. The CDR3 bases are TGTGCCAGCAGCACAACGGCGGGACCAAACCAGTTCTTC.

This clonotype came up many times. The chain joins TRBV3-1 to TRBJ2-7, with 9 positions matching TRBD2. CDR1 is LGHDT and CDR2 is YNNKEL in the germline V gene (reference sequence). The length of the CDR3 is 13 residues. Trimming removed 8 bases from V and 4 bases from J; junction bases left unmatched: 6. The CDR3 loop reads CASSLAGEYEQYF. In DNA, the CDR3 is TGTGCCAGCTCATTAGCGGGAGAATACGAGCAGTACTTC.

This chain joins TRBV20-1 and TRBJ2-5; no clear D. The DNA matches TRBJ2-7 better at its end, which makes the J call doubtful. In germline, CDR1 is DFQATT, CDR2 SNEGSKA (reference sequence). CDR3 length: 11 amino acids. The CDR3 coding sequence is TGCAGTGCAGTACCTCAGCTCGAGCAGTACTTC. This codes for CSAVPQLEQYF.

With regard to this clonotype: A much bigger clone sits one base away, suggesting this may be a read error. This rearrangement joins TRBV29-1 to TRBJ2-1, with 11 bases matching TRBD2. CDR1 SQVTM and CDR2 ANQGSEA come from the germline V gene. This CDR3 is built from 16 residues. The CDR3 region is CGVEKLTSGTYNEQFF. The DNA of the CDR3 is TGCGGCGTTGAAAAGCTGACTAGCGGGACCTACAATGAGCAGTTCTTC.

The chain recombines TRBV9 with TRBJ2-1; D remains unclear. V was trimmed by 0 bases and J by 5 bases, leaving 9 bases between them. CDR1 is SGDLS, CDR2 YYNGEE, per germline. This CDR3 has 14 residues. The CDR3 nucleotides are TGTGCCAGCAGCGTAGCTGGCTACAACAATGAGCAGTTCTTC. This translates into CASSVAGYNNEQFF.

This rearrangement joins TRBV7-2 to TRBJ2-1; no clear D. Germline V gene data show CDR1 as SGHTA and CDR2 as FQGNSA. Trimming pared 5 bases from V and 1 base from J, leaving 15 bases between. This CDR3 spans 16 amino acids. For the CDR3, the DNA is TGTGCCAGCAGCCAGCGAGGAACATATTCCTACAATGAGCAGTTCTTC. It is translated as CASSQRGTYSYNEQFF.